The present T cell receptor beta chain was sequenced within a study of T-cell reconstitution after alpha-beta-depleted transplantation in children. This clonotype came up many times. The antigen remains undetermined. Unique molecular identifiers were used in preparing the TCRbeta library. Via MiXCR, TCRdb re-called the PCR reads, giving one row per CDR3 protein. This sample carries 450,000 to 600,000 distinct CDR3 sequences, under 12% of them seen once, and the ten largest clones take around 2%. The V segment lost 5 bases and the J segment 3 bases; nucleotides outside the gene matches: 8. This CDR3 is built from 15 residues. Germline V lookup: CDR1 PRHDT, CDR2 FYEKMQ (reference sequence). Points from the study as a whole: Alpha-beta T cells about two months after transplant reportedly derived from several hundred expanded graft clones.

The clonotype comes from a child aged 2 to 10 with inherited bone marrow failure, due to receive a stem cell transplant. The material sequenced was PBMCs, taken before TCRalphabeta/CD19-depleted stem cell transplant. The rearrangement uses TRBV13 and TRBJ2-7; TRBD1 agrees at 9 bases. The CDR3: CASSPTGTGYYEQYF. The CDR3 nucleotides read TGTGCCAGCAGCCCAACCGGGACAGGGTACTACGAGCAGTACTTC.